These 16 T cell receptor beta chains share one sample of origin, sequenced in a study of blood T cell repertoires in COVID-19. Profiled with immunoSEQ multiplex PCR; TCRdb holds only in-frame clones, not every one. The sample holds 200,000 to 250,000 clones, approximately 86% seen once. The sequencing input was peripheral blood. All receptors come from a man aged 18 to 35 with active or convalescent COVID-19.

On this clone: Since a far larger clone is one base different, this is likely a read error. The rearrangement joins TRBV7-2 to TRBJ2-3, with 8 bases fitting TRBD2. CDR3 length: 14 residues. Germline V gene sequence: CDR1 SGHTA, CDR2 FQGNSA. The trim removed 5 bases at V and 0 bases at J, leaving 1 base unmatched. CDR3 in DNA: TGTGCCAGCAGCGCTAGCGGGAGCACAGATACGCAGTATTTT. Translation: CASSASGSTDTQYF.

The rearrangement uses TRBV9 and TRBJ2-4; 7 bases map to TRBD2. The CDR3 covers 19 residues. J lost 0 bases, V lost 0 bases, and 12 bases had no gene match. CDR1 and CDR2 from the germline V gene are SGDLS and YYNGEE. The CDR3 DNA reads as TGTGCCAGCAGCGTAGAAAGCGGGGCTGGCCAACTAGCCAAAAACATTCAGTACTTC. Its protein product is CASSVESGAGQLAKNIQYF.

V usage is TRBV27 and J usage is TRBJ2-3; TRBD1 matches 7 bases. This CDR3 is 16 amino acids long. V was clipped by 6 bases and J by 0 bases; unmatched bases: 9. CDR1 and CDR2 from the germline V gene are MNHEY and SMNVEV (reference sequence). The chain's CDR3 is CASRRGTVASTDTQYF. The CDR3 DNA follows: TGTGCCAGCAGGAGAGGGACAGTGGCGAGCACAGATACGCAGTATTTT.

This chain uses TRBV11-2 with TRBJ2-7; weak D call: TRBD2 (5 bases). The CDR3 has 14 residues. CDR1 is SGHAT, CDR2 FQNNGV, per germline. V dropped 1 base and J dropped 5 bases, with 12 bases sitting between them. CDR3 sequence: CASSLGRTRHEQYF. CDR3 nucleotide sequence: TGTGCCAGCAGCTTAGGGCGGACTCGGCACGAGCAGTACTTC.

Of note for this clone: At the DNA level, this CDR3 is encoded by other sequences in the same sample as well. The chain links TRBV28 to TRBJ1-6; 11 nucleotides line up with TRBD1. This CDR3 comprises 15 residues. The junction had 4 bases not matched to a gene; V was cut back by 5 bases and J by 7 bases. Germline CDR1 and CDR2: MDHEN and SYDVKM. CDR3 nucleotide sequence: TGTGCCAGCAGTCGCGGGACAGGGGGAAATTCACCCCTCCACTTT. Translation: CASSRGTGGNSPLHF.

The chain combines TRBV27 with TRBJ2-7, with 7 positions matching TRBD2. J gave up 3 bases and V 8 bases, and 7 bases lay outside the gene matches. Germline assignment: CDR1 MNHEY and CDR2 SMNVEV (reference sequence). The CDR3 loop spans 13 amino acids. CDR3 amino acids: CASRQSGGYEQYF. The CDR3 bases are TGTGCCAGCCGGCAGTCGGGGGGCTACGAGCAGTACTTC.

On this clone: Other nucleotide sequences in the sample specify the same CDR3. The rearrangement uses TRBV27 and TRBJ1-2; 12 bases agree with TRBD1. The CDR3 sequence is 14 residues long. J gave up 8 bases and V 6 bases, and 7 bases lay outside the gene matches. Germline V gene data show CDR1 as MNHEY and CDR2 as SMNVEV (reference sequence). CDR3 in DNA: TGTGCCAGCAGCAGGGGACAGGGGGCTTTCGGCTACACCTTC. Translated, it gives CASSRGQGAFGYTF.

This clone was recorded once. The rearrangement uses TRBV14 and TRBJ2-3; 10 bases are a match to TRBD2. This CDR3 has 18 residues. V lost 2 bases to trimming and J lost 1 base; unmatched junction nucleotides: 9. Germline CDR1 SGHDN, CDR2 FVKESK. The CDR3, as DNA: TGTGCCAGCAGCCAACGCTCTCAAGCGGGAGGGGGCACAGATACGCAGTATTTT. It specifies CASSQRSQAGGGTDTQYF.

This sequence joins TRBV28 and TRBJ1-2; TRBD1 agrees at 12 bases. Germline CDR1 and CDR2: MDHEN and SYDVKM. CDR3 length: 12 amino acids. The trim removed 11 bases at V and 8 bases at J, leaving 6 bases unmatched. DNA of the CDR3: TGTGCCGGGGGACAGGGGGCGGTCGGCTACACCTTC. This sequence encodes CAGGQGAVGYTF.

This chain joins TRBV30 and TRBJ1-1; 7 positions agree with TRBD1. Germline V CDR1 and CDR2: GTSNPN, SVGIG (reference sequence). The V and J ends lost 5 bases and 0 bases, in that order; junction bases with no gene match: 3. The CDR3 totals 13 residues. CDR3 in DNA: TGTGCCTGGGGACAGGCGATGAACACTGAAGCTTTCTTT. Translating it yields CAWGQAMNTEAFF.

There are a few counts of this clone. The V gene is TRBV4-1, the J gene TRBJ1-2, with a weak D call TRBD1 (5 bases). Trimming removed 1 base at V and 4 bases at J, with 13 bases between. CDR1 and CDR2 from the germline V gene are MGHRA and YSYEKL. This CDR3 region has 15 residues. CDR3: CASSQVDIQGYGYTF. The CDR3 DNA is TGCGCCAGCAGCCAAGTGGATATTCAGGGCTATGGCTACACCTTC.

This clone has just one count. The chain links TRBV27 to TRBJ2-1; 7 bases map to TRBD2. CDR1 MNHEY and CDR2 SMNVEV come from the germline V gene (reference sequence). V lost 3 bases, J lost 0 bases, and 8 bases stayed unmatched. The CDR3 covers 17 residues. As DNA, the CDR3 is TGTGCCAGCAGTTTTCGGGCGGGCGGGGGCTCCTACAATGAGCAGTTCTTC. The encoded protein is CASSFRAGGGSYNEQFF.

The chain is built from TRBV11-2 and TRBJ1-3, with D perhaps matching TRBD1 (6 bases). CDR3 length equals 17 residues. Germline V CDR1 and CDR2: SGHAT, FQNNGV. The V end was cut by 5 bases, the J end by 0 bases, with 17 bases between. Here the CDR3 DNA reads TGTGCCAGCAGCATACAGGGTTACCCGGTCTCTGGAAACACCATATATTTT. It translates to CASSIQGYPVSGNTIYF.

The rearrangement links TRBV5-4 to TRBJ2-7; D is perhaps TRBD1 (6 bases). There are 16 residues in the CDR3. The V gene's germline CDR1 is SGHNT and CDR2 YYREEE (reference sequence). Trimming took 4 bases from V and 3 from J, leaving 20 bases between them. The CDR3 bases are TGTGCCAGCAGCGTGCCGGGACAACGGATTGGCTACGAGCAGTACTTC. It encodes CASSVPGQRIGYEQYF.

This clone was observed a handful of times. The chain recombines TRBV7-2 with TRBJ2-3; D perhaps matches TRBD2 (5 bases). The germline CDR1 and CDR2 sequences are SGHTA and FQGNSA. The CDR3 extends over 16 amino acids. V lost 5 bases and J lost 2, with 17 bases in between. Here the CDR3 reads CASSLHHGVPTDTQYF. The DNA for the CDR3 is TGTGCCAGCAGCCTCCACCACGGGGTCCCCACAGATACGCAGTATTTT.

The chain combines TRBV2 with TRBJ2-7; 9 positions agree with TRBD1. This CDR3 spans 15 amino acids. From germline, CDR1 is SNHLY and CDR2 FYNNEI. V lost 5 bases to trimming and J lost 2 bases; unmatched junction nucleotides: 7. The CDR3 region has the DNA TGTGCCAGCAGTCTGGGACAGGGTGGCGCCTACGAGCAGTACTTC. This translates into CASSLGQGGAYEQYF.